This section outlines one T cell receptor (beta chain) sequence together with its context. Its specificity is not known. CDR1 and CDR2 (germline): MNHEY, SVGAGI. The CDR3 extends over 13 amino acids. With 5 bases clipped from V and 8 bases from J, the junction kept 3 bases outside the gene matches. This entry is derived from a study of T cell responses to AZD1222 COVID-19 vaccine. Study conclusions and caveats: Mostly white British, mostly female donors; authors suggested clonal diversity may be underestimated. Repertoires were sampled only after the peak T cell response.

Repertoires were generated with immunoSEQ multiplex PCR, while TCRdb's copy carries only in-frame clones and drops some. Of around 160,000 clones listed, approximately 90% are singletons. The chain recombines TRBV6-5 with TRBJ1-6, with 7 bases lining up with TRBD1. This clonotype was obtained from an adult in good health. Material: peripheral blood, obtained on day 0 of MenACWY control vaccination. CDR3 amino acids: CASSLDRDSPLHF. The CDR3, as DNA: TGTGCCAGCAGTCTCGACAGGGATTCACCCCTCCACTTT.